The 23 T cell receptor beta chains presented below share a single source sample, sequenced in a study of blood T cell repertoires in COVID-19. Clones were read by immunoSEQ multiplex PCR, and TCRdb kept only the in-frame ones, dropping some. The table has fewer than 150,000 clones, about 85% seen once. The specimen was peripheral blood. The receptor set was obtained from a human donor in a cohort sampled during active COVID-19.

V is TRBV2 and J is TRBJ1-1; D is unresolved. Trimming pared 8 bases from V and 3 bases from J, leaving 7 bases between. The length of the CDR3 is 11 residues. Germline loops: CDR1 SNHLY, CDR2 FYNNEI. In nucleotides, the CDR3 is TGTGCCAGCGCGGGCTACACTGAAGCTTTCTTT. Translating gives CASAGYTEAFF.

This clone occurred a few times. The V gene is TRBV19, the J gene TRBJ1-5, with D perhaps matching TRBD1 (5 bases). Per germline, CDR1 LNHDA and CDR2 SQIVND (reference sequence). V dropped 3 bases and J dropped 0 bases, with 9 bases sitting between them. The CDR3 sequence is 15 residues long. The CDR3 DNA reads TGTGCCAGTAGTATCGGGGGTTATAGCAATCAGCCCCAGCATTTT. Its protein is CASSIGGYSNQPQHF.

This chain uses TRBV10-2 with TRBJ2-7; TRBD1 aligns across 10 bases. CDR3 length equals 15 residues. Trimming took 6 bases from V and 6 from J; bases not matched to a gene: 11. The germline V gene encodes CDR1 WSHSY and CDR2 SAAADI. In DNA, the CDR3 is TGCGCCAGCAGGAGTGGGACAGGGGCCCCTCGCGAGCAGTACTTC. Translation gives CASRSGTGAPREQYF.

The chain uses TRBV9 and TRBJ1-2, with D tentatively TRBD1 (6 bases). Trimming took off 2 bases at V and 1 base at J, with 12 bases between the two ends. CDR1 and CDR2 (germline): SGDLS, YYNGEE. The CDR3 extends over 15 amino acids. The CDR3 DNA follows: TGTGCCAGCAGCGTTAGGACAGACCTTAACTATGGCTACACCTTC. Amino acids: CASSVRTDLNYGYTF.

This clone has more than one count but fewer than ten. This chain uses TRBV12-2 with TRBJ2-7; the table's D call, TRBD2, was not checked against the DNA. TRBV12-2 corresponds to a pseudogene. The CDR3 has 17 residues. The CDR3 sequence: CASRALGTSGISYEQYF. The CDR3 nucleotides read TGTGCAAGTCGCGCCCTAGGGACTAGCGGGATCTCCTACGAGCAGTACTTC.

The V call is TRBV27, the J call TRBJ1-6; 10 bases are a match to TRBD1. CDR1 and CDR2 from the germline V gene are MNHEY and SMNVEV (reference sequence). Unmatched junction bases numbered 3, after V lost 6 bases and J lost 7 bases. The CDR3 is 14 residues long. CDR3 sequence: CASSRGQGNSPLHF. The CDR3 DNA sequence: TGTGCCAGCAGCCGGGGACAGGGGAATTCACCCCTCCACTTT.

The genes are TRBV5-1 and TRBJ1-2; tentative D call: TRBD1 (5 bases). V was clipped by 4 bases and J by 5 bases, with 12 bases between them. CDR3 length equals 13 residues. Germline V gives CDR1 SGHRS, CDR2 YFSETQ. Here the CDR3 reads CASSPSGGYGYTF. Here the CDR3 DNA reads TGCGCCAGCAGCCCTAGCGGGGGGTATGGCTACACCTTC. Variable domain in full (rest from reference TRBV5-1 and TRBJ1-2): KAGVTQTPRYLIKTRGQQVTLSCSPISGHRSVSWYQQTPGQGLQFLFEYFSETQRNKGNFPGRFSGRQFSNSRSEMNVSTLELGDSALYLCASSPSGGYGYTFGSGTRLTVV.

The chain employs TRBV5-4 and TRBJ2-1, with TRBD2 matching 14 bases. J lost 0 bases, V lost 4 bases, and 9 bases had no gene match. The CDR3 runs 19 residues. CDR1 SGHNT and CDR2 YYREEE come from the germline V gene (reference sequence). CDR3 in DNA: TGTGCCAGCAGCCCCGCCGGACTAGCGGGAGGCCGCTCCTACAATGAGCAGTTCTTC. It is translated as CASSPAGLAGGRSYNEQFF.

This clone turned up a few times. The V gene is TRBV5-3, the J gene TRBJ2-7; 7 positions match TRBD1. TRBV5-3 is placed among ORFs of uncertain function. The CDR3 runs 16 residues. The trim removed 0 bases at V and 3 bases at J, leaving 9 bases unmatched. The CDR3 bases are TGTGCCAGAAGCTTGGCGCAAACAGGGGATATCTACGAGCAGTACTTC. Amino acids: CARSLAQTGDIYEQYF.

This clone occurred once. The CDR3: CASSIDFGLVTYNEQFF. The CDR3 bases are TGTGCCAGTAGTATAGACTTCGGACTAGTAACCTACAATGAGCAGTTCTTC. The genes are TRBV19 and TRBJ2-1, with 7 bases fitting TRBD2. Germline CDR1 is LNHDA and CDR2 is SQIVND (reference sequence). The CDR3 is 17 residues long. The V gene end was trimmed by 0 bases and the J gene end by 2 bases; junction bases not matched to a gene: 7.

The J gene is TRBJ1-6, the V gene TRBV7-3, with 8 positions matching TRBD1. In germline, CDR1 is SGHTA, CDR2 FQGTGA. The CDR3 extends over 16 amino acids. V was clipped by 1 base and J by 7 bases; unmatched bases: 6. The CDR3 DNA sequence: TGTGCCAGCAGCTTAAACTCAGGGGGCCTAAATTCACCCCTCCACTTT. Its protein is CASSLNSGGLNSPLHF.

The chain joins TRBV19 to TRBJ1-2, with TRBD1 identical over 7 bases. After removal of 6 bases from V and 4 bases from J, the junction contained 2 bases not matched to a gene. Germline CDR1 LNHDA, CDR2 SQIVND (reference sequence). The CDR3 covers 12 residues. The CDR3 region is CASRSGGYGYTF. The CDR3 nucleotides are TGTGCCAGTAGATCAGGGGGCTATGGCTACACCTTC.

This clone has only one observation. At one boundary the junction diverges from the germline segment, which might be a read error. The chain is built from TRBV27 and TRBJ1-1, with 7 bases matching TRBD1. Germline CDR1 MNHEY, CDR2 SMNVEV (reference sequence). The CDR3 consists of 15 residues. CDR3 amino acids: CASRLGAQGGTEAFF. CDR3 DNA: TGTGCCAGCCGTTTGGGGGCGCAGGGGGGAACTGAAGCTTTCTTT.

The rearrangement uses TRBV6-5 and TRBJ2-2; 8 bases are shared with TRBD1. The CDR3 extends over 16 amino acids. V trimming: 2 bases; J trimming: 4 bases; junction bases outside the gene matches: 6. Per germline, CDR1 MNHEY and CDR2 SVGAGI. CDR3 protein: CASSYARGRATGELFF. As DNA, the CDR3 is TGTGCCAGCAGTTACGCCAGGGGGCGAGCCACCGGGGAGCTGTTTTTT.

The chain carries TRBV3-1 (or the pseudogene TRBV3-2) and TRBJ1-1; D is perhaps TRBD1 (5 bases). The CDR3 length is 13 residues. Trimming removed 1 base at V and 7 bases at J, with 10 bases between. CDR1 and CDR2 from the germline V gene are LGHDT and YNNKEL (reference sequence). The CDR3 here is CASSQARRGEAFF. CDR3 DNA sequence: TGTGCCAGCAGCCAAGCCAGGAGGGGTGAAGCTTTCTTT.

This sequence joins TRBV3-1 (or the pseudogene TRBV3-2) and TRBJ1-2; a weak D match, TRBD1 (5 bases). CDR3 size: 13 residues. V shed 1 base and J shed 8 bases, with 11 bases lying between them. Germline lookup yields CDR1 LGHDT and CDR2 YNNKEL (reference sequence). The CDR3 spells CASSQGGHVGYTF. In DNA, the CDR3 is TGTGCCAGCAGCCAAGGCGGACATGTGGGCTACACCTTC.

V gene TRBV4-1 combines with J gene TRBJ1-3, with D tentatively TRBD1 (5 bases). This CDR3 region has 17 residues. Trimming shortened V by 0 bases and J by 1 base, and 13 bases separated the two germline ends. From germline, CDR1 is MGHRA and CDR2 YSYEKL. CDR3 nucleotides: TGCGCCAGCAGCCAAGAGCCCGGGGGGGGGTCTGGAAACACCATATATTTT. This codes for CASSQEPGGGSGNTIYF.

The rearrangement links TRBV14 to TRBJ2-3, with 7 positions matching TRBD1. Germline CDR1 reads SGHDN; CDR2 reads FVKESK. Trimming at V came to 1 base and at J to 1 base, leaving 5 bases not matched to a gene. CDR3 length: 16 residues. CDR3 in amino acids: CASSQALGQGTDTQYF. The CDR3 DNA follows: TGTGCCAGCAGCCAAGCCTTAGGACAGGGCACAGATACGCAGTATTTT. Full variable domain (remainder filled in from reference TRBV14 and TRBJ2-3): EAGVTQFPSHSVIEKGQTVTLRCDPISGHDNLYWYRRVMGKEIKFLLHFVKESKQDESGMPNNRFLAERTGGTYSTLKVQPAELEDSGVYFCASSQALGQGTDTQYFGPGTRLTVL.

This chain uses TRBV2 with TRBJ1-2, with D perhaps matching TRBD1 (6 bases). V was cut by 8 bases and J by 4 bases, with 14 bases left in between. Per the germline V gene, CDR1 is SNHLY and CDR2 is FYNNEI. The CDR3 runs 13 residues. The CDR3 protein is CASARQEFYGYTF. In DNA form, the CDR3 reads TGTGCCAGCGCCAGACAGGAATTCTATGGCTACACCTTC.

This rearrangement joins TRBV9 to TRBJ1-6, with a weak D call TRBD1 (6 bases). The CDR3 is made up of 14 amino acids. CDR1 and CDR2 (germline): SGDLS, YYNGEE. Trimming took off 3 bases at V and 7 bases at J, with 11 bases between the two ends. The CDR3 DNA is TGTGCCAGCAGCGCCTTAACAGGGAATTCACCCCTCCACTTT. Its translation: CASSALTGNSPLHF.

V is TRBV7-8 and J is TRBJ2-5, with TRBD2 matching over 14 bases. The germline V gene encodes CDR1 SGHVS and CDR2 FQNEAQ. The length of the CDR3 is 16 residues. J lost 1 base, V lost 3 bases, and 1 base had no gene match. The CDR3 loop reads CASSFGLAGGQETQYF. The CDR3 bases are TGTGCCAGCAGCTTTGGACTAGCGGGGGGCCAAGAGACCCAGTACTTC.

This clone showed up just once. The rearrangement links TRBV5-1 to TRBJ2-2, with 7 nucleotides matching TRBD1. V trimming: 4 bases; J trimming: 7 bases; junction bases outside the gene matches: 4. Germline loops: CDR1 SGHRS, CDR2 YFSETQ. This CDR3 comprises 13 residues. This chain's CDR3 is CASSATGDGELFF. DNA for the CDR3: TGCGCCAGCAGCGCTACAGGGGACGGGGAGCTGTTTTTT.

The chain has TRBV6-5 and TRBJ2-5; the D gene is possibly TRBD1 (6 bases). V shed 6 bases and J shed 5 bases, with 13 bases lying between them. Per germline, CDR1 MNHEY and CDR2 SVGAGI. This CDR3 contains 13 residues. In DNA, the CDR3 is TGTGCCAGCAGGAAGGACAGTCGGGAGACCCAGTACTTC. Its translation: CASRKDSRETQYF.